The source of this T cell receptor beta chain is a study of memory CD4+ T cells and cytomegalovirus serostatus. TCRdb's table, derived via immunoSEQ multiplex PCR, lists solely in-frame clones and lacks some. The table records under 40,000 clones, 70% to 85% of them present only once. The sort gate was single viable CD3+CD4+CD8-CD45RO+ cells for memory CD4+ T cells. This sequence was found in an adult in good health and CMV-seropositive. Source material: memory CD4+ T cells from blood.

CDR3 DNA sequence: TGTGCCAGCAGCGCCTGGGACCGGGAGCGGTATGATGGCTACACCTTC. Protein sequence: CASSAWDRERYDGYTF. The chain is built from TRBV11-1 and TRBJ1-2; the D gene is possibly TRBD1 (5 bases). V was shortened by 5 bases and J by 6 bases, with 22 bases between the two germline ends. Germline V gives CDR1 SGHAT, CDR2 FQDESV (reference sequence). The CDR3 extends over 16 amino acids.